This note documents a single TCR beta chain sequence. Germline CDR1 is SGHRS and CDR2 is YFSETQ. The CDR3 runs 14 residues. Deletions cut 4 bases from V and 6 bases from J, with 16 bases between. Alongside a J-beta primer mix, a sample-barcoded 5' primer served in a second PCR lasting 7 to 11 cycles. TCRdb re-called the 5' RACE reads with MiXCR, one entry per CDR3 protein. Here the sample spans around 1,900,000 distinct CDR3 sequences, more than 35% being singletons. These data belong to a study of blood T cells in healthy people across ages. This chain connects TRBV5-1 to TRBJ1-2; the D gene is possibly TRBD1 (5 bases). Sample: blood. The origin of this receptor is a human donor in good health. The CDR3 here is CASSPLGPGDGYTF. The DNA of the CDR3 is TGCGCCAGCAGCCCCCTCGGTCCGGGGGATGGCTACACCTTC. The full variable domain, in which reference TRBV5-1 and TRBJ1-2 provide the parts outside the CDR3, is KAGVTQTPRYLIKTRGQQVTLSCSPISGHRSVSWYQQTPGQGLQFLFEYFSETQRNKGNFPGRFSGRQFSNSRSEMNVSTLELGDSALYLCASSPLGPGDGYTFGSGTRLTVV.